This TCR beta chain derives from a study of shared clonotypes between healthy human individuals. V was clipped by 0 bases and J by 3 bases, with 11 bases between them. This CDR3 has 15 amino acids. Germline CDR1 and CDR2: LGHNA and YSLEER. It was CD45RO-negative cells, positively selected for CCR7, that made up naive CD8 cells, with terminally differentiated effector memory CD45RA+ cells excluded. Data came from immunoSEQ multiplex PCR; TCRdb stores just in-frame clones and leaves some out. The repertoire consists of about 750,000 clones, with around 93% occurring once and the leading ten covering less than 25%. Remarks on this clone: Its antigen is not identified.

Study-level results: Although depth was large, rarefaction showed that sequencing of the sorted subsets was incomplete. Among donors, clonotype sharing was expected to be affected by sequencing depth.

This sequence joins TRBV4-3 and TRBJ2-5, with D uncertain. This clonotype was sampled from a man between 25 and 39 years old in good health. Specimen: naive CD8+ T cells sorted from blood. The CDR3 reads CASSQDFSPKETQYF. In DNA, the CDR3 is TGCGCCAGCAGCCAAGATTTTAGTCCCAAAGAGACCCAGTACTTC.